This is a list of T cell receptor beta chains from one sample in a study of T-cell memory formation after mild COVID-19. TCRdb processed the 5' RACE reads anew with MiXCR; each CDR3 protein has one entry. This table has roughly 220,000 distinct CDR3 sequences, around 9.1% appearing once. The sequenced sample consisted of PBMCs or a T cell subset sorted from them (not recorded which). The receptors come from a young man who had mild COVID-19 (a few samples of this study predate the infection). Cell type and time point are not known. Each CDR3 is given with its conserved first and last residue. A D gene is named only where the DNA matches it firmly. Expanded clones get a size class; other rows say once, few or many, or leave the size out.

d_gene	v_gene	abundance	j_gene	CDR3nt	CDR3aa
TRBD1	TRBV19	NA	TRBJ2-7	TGTGCCAGTAGCGACAGGGGGCGCGACGAGCAGTACTTC	CASSDRGRDEQYF
TRBD1	TRBV7-2	medium-sized	TRBJ2-4	TGTGCCAGCAGCTCCCGACAGGGGATCGACATTCAGTACTTC	CASSSRQGIDIQYF
NA	TRBV7-3	once	TRBJ2-6	TGTGCCAGCAGCCCACAGGGGGGGTTCGGGGCCAACGTCCTGACTTTC	CASSPQGGFGANVLTF
TRBD2	TRBV6-2/TRBV6-3	NA	TRBJ2-5	TGTGCCAGCAGTTACGCGGGGGAAGAGGAGACCCAGTACTTC	CASSYAGEEETQYF
TRBD1	TRBV4-3	many	TRBJ2-7	TGCGCCAGCAGCCAACAAGTCCCTTACTCAACAGGGGTCGAGCAGTACTTC	CASSQQVPYSTGVEQYF
NA	TRBV6-5	few	TRBJ1-5	TGTGCCAGCAGCCCCGCATATGGATTTATCCAGCCCCAGCATTTT	CASSPAYGFIQPQHF
TRBD1	TRBV5-6	NA	TRBJ1-2	TGTGCCAGCACCCAGGGACAGGGGGCTAACTATGGCTACACCTTC	CASTQGQGANYGYTF
NA	TRBV5-4	few	TRBJ2-3	TGTGCCAGCAGCCTACACACAGATACGCAGTATTTT	CASSLHTDTQYF
TRBD1	TRBV15	NA	TRBJ2-7	TGTGCCACCAGCCGGGACAGGGGAGACGAGCAGTACTTC	CATSRDRGDEQYF
NA	TRBV10-2	NA	TRBJ2-7	TGCGCCAGCACCCGGAGCGAGTCCTACGAGCAGTACTTC	CASTRSESYEQYF
TRBD2	TRBV7-9	many	TRBJ2-3	TGTGCCAGCAGCTTAGGGCTAGCGGGGGTCTATACGCAGTATTTT	CASSLGLAGVYTQYF
TRBD1	TRBV9	few	TRBJ2-5	TGTGCCAGCAGCGAGGGACAGGGAGAGACCCAGTACTTC	CASSEGQGETQYF
NA	TRBV10-3	NA	TRBJ2-1	TGTGCCATCAGTGACTCCAGGGCGTCGGGCAATGAGCAGTTCTTC	CAISDSRASGNEQFF
TRBD2	TRBV28	few	TRBJ2-3	TGTGCCAGCAGTTTTTCAGGGAGGGCAGATACGCAGTATTTT	CASSFSGRADTQYF
TRBD2	TRBV6-6	few	TRBJ2-1	TGTGCCAGCAGCAAACTAGCGGGGGGGCCTGATGAGCAGTTCTTC	CASSKLAGGPDEQFF
NA	TRBV21-1	NA	TRBJ2-6	TGTGCCAACAACTCTGGGGCCAACGTCCTGACTTTC	CANNSGANVLTF
NA	TRBV11-3	NA	TRBJ2-3	TGTGCCAGCAGCTTAGGGGGGCAGGCGCAGTATTTT	CASSLGGQAQYF
TRBD1	TRBV20-1	few	TRBJ2-1	TGCAGTGCTAGAATATCCGGGACAGGGGGCAATGAGCAGTTCTTC	CSARISGTGGNEQFF
TRBD1	TRBV7-8	many	TRBJ2-5	TGTGCCAGCAACCAGGGGGCAGGGTTAGGAGAGACCCAGTACTTC	CASNQGAGLGETQYF
NA	TRBV27	few	TRBJ1-2	TGTGCCAGCAGTTGGGGGCGCAACTATGGCTACACCTTC	CASSWGRNYGYTF
TRBD1	TRBV5-4	NA	TRBJ2-7	TGTGCCAGCAGCCCGGGACAGAAGTACGAGCAGTACTTC	CASSPGQKYEQYF
NA	TRBV2	many	TRBJ2-5	TGTGCCAGCAGTGACCGGGACAACCAGGGGACCCAGTACTTC	CASSDRDNQGTQYF
TRBD1	TRBV4-3	few	TRBJ1-2	TGCGCCAGCAGCCAACCGGACAGGGTGCATGGCTACACCTTC	CASSQPDRVHGYTF
NA	TRBV10-3	few	TRBJ2-1	TGTGCCATCAGTCCGGGGGCAGGGTCCTACAATGAGCAGTTCTTC	CAISPGAGSYNEQFF
TRBD2	TRBV7-2	few	TRBJ2-5	TGTGCCAGCAGCTTAGTTTCGGGACTAGCGGGGGTTGATTCAGAGACCCAGTACTTC	CASSLVSGLAGVDSETQYF
TRBD1	TRBV28	NA	TRBJ2-3	TGTGCCAGCAGTACGGACAGGGCCCGCACAGATACGCAGTATTTT	CASSTDRARTDTQYF
NA	TRBV28	many	TRBJ2-1	TGTGCCAGCAGTTTATGGCAGGGGACCTACAATGAGCAGTTCTTC	CASSLWQGTYNEQFF
NA	TRBV4-3	few	TRBJ1-2	TGCGCCAGCAGCCAAGTCAGGGCATTTGGTTATGGCTACACCTTC	CASSQVRAFGYGYTF
NA	TRBV9	few	TRBJ2-3	TGTGCCAGCAGCGAAAAAGTAACTGCAGATACGCAGTATTTT	CASSEKVTADTQYF
TRBD1	TRBV3-1	few	TRBJ2-6	TGTGCCAGCAGCCTTCACGGTTCCGGACAGGGGGCCTCTGGGGCCAACGTCCTGACTTTC	CASSLHGSGQGASGANVLTF